The clone carrying this T cell receptor beta chain was detected only once. Here immunoSEQ multiplex PCR was the method, and the copy in TCRdb shows in-frame clones only, minus some. The data contain approximately 66,000 clones, 85% of them seen just once; the ten biggest clones take up under 0.9%. The data originate from a study of OX40 agonist ivuxolimab in advanced cancers. As for the study in general: The study reported partial responses in three patients: one hepatocellular carcinoma, two cutaneous melanoma.

The source is an adult with an advanced solid tumor such as melanoma, head and neck, liver or kidney cancer. This material consisted of CD4+ or CD8+ T cells sorted from blood, taken in a trial of the OX40 agonist ivuxolimab.

In nucleotides, the CDR3 is TGTGCCAGCAGCTTAGACGGCGGGAGCTTGTACCAAGAGACCCAGTACTTC. Translation gives CASSLDGGSLYQETQYF. The genes are TRBV11-3 and TRBJ2-5, with 7 bases that match TRBD2. The germline CDR1 and CDR2 sequences are SGHNT and YENEEA. J gave up 0 bases and V 0 bases, and 7 bases lay outside the gene matches. This CDR3 has 17 amino acids.